Listed below are T cell receptor beta chains from one sample, sequenced in a study of blood T cell repertoires in COVID-19. The repertoire was sequenced with immunoSEQ multiplex PCR; TCRdb's copy has only in-frame clones and lacks some. The sample lists about 75,000 clones, about four fifths occurring once. Sequenced material: peripheral blood. The receptors shown here come from a woman of 80 years or more with active or convalescent COVID-19. CDR3s include the opening cysteine and the closing phenylalanine or tryptophan. A D gene is named only where the DNA matches it firmly. Rows may omit the clone size; those that give it use once, few, many or a size class.

j_call d_call v_call clone_size cdr3_nt cdr3_aa
TRBJ2-7 . TRBV9 . TGTGCCAGCAGCGTCCACAATTCATTATCCGAGCAGTACTTC CASSVHNSLSEQYF
TRBJ2-2 TRBD2 TRBV6-5 . TGTGCCAGCTGCGGTAGCGGGAGGTTACCCGGGGAGCTGTTTTTT CASCGSGRLPGELFF
TRBJ1-1 TRBD1 TRBV3-1/TRBV3-2 few TGTGCCAGCAGGGGTACAGGGGAGCAGGGTGAAGCTTTCTTT CASRGTGEQGEAFF
TRBJ1-2 . TRBV29-1 . TGCAGCGTTGTGCAGGGCTTCTATGGCTACACCTTC CSVVQGFYGYTF
TRBJ1-2 . TRBV15 . TGTGCCACCAGCTTGGGGTACGGTGCGGGGGGCTACACCTTC CATSLGYGAGGYTF
TRBJ1-1 TRBD1 TRBV28 . TGTGCCAGCAGTTTAGGCCAGGGGGCTTCTGAAGCTTTCTTT CASSLGQGASEAFF
TRBJ1-2 TRBD1 TRBV30 . TGTGCCTGGCAACAGGGGTACGGCTACACCTTC CAWQQGYGYTF
TRBJ2-5 . TRBV16 . TGTGCCAGCACCAACAGGGCCAAAGAGACCCAGTACTTC CASTNRAKETQYF
TRBJ1-6 . TRBV6-2/TRBV6-3 . TGTGCCAGCAGTTACCGGGGTAATTCACCCCTCCACTTT CASSYRGNSPLHF
TRBJ2-7 TRBD1 TRBV19 . TGTGCCAGTAGTACCGGACAGGGTACCTACGAGCAGTACTTC CASSTGQGTYEQYF
TRBJ2-1 . TRBV19 . TGTGCCAGTAGTTTTCGGGAGATCCCCCGGAATGAGCAGTTCTTC CASSFREIPRNEQFF
TRBJ2-7 TRBD2 TRBV11-2 . TGTGCCAGCAGCTTCCGGGACTACGCCTACGAGCAGTACTTC CASSFRDYAYEQYF
TRBJ2-5 TRBD1 TRBV9 . TGTGCCAGCAGCGTAGGGGGACAGCAGGCCCTCCAAGAGACCCAGTACTTC CASSVGGQQALQETQYF
TRBJ2-3 . TRBV19 . TGTGCCAGTAGTATGACGAGGGCCCGGGGAACAGATACGCAGTATTTT CASSMTRARGTDTQYF
TRBJ2-3 TRBD2 TRBV24-1 . TGTGCCACCAGTGAGAAACCTAGCGGGAGGTGGTTGCGGACAGATACGCAGTATTTT CATSEKPSGRWLRTDTQYF
TRBJ1-5 TRBD1 TRBV7-9 many TGTGCCAGCAGCTTAGAGGGGGCTCAGCCCCAGCATTTT CASSLEGAQPQHF
TRBJ2-4 TRBD1 TRBV28 . TGTGCCAGCAGTTTATTCGGGTTGGGACAGGCCAAAAACATTCAGTACTTC CASSLFGLGQAKNIQYF
TRBJ2-1 . TRBV11-3 once TGTGCCAGCAGCCGAGTCTCCTACAATGAGCAGTTCTTC CASSRVSYNEQFF
TRBJ2-7 TRBD2 TRBV14 . TGTGCCAGCAGCCCCTTGGCTAGCGGGAACAGCGAGCAGTACTTC CASSPLASGNSEQYF
TRBJ2-3 TRBD2 TRBV27 once TGTGCCAGCAGTCCCGCCAAGCGGGACCTTTTGTACATCGATACGCAGTATTTT CASSPAKRDLLYIDTQYF
TRBJ1-2 . TRBV4-3 few TGCGCCAGCAGCCAAGATGGGCAGCTTCGGTATGGCTACACCTTC CASSQDGQLRYGYTF
TRBJ2-5 TRBD1 TRBV19 few TGTGCCAGTAGTATAGGGGACAGAAGTCAAGAGACCCAGTACTTC CASSIGDRSQETQYF
TRBJ2-7 . TRBV18 . TGTGCCAGCTCACCGGACTGGGGCTACGAGCAGTACTTC CASSPDWGYEQYF
TRBJ1-5 . TRBV27 . TGTGCCAGCAGCCTCACAGGGCCCAATCAGCCCCAGCATTTT CASSLTGPNQPQHF
TRBJ2-3 . TRBV13 . TGTGCCAGCAGCTATACACAACAGGGAGATACGCAGTATTTT CASSYTQQGDTQYF
TRBJ2-5 TRBD1 TRBV28 . TGTGCCAGCAGACGGACAGGGAGAGAGACCCAGTACTTC CASRRTGRETQYF
TRBJ2-1 TRBD2 TRBV28 . TGTGCCAGCAGTCCAGCGGGACTAATCAACAATGAGCAGTTCTTC CASSPAGLINNEQFF
TRBJ2-1 . TRBV7-9 . TGTGCCAGCAGCTTAGTTGGGGGGAGCTCCTACAATGAGCAGTTCTTC CASSLVGGSSYNEQFF
TRBJ1-6 TRBD1 TRBV30 . TGTGCCTGTCCCCTGGGCAGGGACAGGGCTTCACCCCTCCACTTT CACPLGRDRASPLHF
TRBJ2-6 TRBD2 TRBV5-5 once TGTGCCAGCAGCCCGGGGAGGGGCAACTCTGGGGCCAACGTCCTGACTTTC CASSPGRGNSGANVLTF
TRBJ1-6 . TRBV5-1 once TGCGCCAGCAGCTTCGGACAGACTTTTCTCTATAATTCACCCCTCCACTTT CASSFGQTFLYNSPLHF
TRBJ2-7 . TRBV20-1 . TGCAGTGCTAGTGTGGACAGCTGGGGGCCGGGGATGGAGCAGTACTTC CSASVDSWGPGMEQYF
TRBJ2-3 TRBD2 TRBV7-9 few TGTGCCAGCAGCTTCCCCCCCCGGCTAGCGGGAATGTCGAATACGCAGTATTTT CASSFPPRLAGMSNTQYF
TRBJ1-6 . TRBV10-1 . TGCGCCAGCAGTGAGGTATTCAATTCACCCCTCCACTTT CASSEVFNSPLHF
TRBJ2-7 TRBD1 TRBV28 . TGTGCCAGCAGACCAACGGGACAGGGAACCTACGAGCAGTACTTC CASRPTGQGTYEQYF
TRBJ2-3 . TRBV7-9 . TGTGCCAGCAGCTTAGGAGGGCAGACAGATACGCAGTATTTT CASSLGGQTDTQYF
TRBJ2-2 TRBD2 TRBV6-2/TRBV6-3 . TGTGCCAGCAGTTCATATAGCGGGAGGCGGGCCGGGGAGCTGTTTTTT CASSSYSGRRAGELFF
TRBJ2-7 . TRBV6-5 . TGTGCCAGCAGTTACGACCACAGAGTACACTACGAGCAGTACTTC CASSYDHRVHYEQYF
TRBJ1-2 TRBD1 TRBV5-8 once TGTGCCAGCAGCTTAAGGGACAGGGATTATGGCTACACCTTC CASSLRDRDYGYTF
TRBJ2-5 TRBD2 TRBV6-5 . TGTGCCAGCAGGGGACTAGCGGGTCTGCAAGAGACCCAGTACTTC CASRGLAGLQETQYF
TRBJ1-2 . TRBV9 . TGTGCCAGCAGCGTAGGCCCGGATGGCTACACCTTC CASSVGPDGYTF
TRBJ2-3 TRBD1 TRBV19 . TGTGCCAGTAGCCACAGGGGGATGGTGACAGATACGCAGTATTTT CASSHRGMVTDTQYF
TRBJ2-2 TRBD1 TRBV5-4 . TGTGCCAGCAGGACAGGGACGAACACCGGGGAGCTGTTTTTT CASRTGTNTGELFF
TRBJ2-7 TRBD1 TRBV7-8 few TGTGCCAGCAGCTTAGCCCCCACTGACAGGGTTAGGTACTTC CASSLAPTDRVRYF
TRBJ2-3 TRBD2 TRBV6-1 . TGTGCCAGCAGTGCAGCGGGAGTACAATCAGATACGCAGTATTTT CASSAAGVQSDTQYF
TRBJ1-6 TRBD1 TRBV28 . TGTGCCAGTCTGCCGGGACAGGCCATATCGGCCCTCCACTTT CASLPGQAISALHF